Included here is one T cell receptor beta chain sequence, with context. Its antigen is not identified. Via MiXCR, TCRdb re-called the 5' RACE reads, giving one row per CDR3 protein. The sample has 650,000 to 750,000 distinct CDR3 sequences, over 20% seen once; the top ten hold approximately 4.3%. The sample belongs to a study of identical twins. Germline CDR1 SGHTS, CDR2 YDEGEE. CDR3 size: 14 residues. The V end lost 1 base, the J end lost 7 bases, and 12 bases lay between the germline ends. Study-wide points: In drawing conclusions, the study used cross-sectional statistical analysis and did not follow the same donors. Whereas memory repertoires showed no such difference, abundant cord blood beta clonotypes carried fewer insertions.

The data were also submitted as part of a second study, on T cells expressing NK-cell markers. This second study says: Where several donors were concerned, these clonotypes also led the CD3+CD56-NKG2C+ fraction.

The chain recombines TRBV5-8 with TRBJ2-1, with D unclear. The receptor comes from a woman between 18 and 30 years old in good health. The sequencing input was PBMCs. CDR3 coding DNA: TGTGCCAGCAGCTTGCGTGGGAACCAGAATGAGCAGTTCTTC. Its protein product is CASSLRGNQNEQFF.